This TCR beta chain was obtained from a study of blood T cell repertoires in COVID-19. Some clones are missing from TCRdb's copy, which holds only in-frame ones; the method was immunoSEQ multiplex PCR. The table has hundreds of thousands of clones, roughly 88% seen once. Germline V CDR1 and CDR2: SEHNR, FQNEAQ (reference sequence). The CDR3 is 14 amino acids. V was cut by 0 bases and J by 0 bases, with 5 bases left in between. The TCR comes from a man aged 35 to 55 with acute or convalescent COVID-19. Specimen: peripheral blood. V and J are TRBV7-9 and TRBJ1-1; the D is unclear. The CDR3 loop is CASSLAVMNTEAFF. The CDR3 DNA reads TGTGCCAGCAGCTTAGCTGTCATGAACACTGAAGCTTTCTTT.